This T cell receptor beta chain was sequenced during a study of shared clonotypes between healthy human individuals. The CDR3 extends over 15 amino acids. CDR1 is LGHNA and CDR2 is YSLEER in the germline V gene. The J segment lost 5 bases and the V segment lost 0 bases, leaving 5 bases of the junction unmatched. Method: immunoSEQ multiplex PCR; TCRdb's copy keeps in-frame clones and lacks some. This table has approximately 250,000 clones, approximately 65% appearing once. This clone was counted only a few times. The sequencing input was memory CD4+ T cells sorted from blood. Described subset: CD45RA-negative fraction. The chain has TRBV4-3 and TRBJ2-7; 9 bases are shared with TRBD2. This TCR was recovered from a man between 25 and 39 years old in good health. Here the CDR3 DNA reads TGCGCCAGCAGCCAAGAAGCGGGAGGATGGGACGAGCAGTACTTC. Translating gives CASSQEAGGWDEQYF.